Listed here are 12 T cell receptor beta chains from one sample, sequenced in a study of blood T cell repertoires in COVID-19. Assay: immunoSEQ multiplex PCR; the TCRdb copy retains only in-frame clones and omits some. Counted here are 250,000 or so clones, roughly 86% occurring once; the ten biggest clones make up 4%. Sequencing input: peripheral blood. Receptor source: a man aged 50 to 59 with acute or convalescent COVID-19.

The chain is built from TRBV10-2 and TRBJ1-1, with TRBD1 as a possible D gene (6 bases). Germline-derived CDR1 and CDR2 are WSHSY and SAAADI. This CDR3 contains 13 residues. V was cut by 6 bases and J by 11 bases, with 19 bases left in between. The CDR3 nucleotides read TGCGCCAGCAGAGACAGGCCTACTGAGGCGGCTTTCTTT. This sequence encodes CASRDRPTEAAFF.

The chain uses TRBV5-1 and TRBJ1-4; TRBD1 agrees at 9 bases. Per germline, CDR1 SGHRS and CDR2 YFSETQ. Germline trimming cut 0 bases from V and 5 bases from J; bases unmatched to any gene: 5. The CDR3 sequence is 16 residues long. The CDR3 DNA sequence: TGCGCCAGCAGCTTGGGGACAGGGGTTTCCAATGAAAAACTGTTTTTT. Its translation: CASSLGTGVSNEKLFF.

This clone showed up just a few times. The genes are TRBV19 and TRBJ1-3; no clear D gene. Trimming took 9 bases from V and 0 from J, leaving 9 bases between them. Per germline, CDR1 LNHDA and CDR2 SQIVND (reference sequence). This CDR3 has 13 amino acids. Here the CDR3 DNA reads TGTGCCAGCGCACGGAGCTCTGGAAACACCATATATTTT. Amino acid sequence: CASARSSGNTIYF.

The J gene is TRBJ1-1, the V gene TRBV5-6; 10 nucleotides line up with TRBD1. The CDR3 loop spans 16 amino acids. Germline values: CDR1 SGHDT, CDR2 YYEEEE. The ends lost 6 bases at V and 5 bases at J; junction bases unmatched: 13. This CDR3 reads CASTSRQGARGTEAFF. Here the CDR3 DNA reads TGTGCCAGCACATCACGACAGGGGGCGCGAGGGACTGAAGCTTTCTTT.

V is TRBV24-1 and J is TRBJ1-5; 8 bases are a match to TRBD1. Germline V lookup: CDR1 KGHDR, CDR2 SFDVKD. J gave up 5 bases and V 3 bases, and 2 bases lay outside the gene matches. The CDR3 length is 14 residues. Here the CDR3 reads CATSDATGDQPQHF. The CDR3 region has the DNA TGTGCCACCAGTGATGCGACAGGGGATCAGCCCCAGCATTTT.

The chain is built from TRBV20-1 and TRBJ1-3, with 7 bases matching TRBD1. The germline V gene has CDR1 DFQATT and CDR2 SNEGSKA (reference sequence). The CDR3 consists of 15 residues. The trim removed 3 bases at V and 3 bases at J, leaving 8 bases unmatched. The CDR3 loop reads CSASDPGGGGNTIYF. The CDR3 coding sequence is TGCAGTGCTAGTGATCCAGGGGGTGGTGGAAACACCATATATTTT.

This rearrangement joins TRBV7-8 to TRBJ1-5; tentative D call: TRBD1 (5 bases). The germline gives CDR1 SGHVS, CDR2 FQNEAQ. V lost 7 bases and J 1 base, leaving 14 bases between the germline ends. The CDR3 has 15 residues. This CDR3 reads CASTRMGRSNQPQHF. The CDR3 DNA follows: TGTGCCAGCACCCGAATGGGGCGGAGCAATCAGCCCCAGCATTTT.

This clone was observed a few times. In DNA, the CDR3 is TGTGCCAGCTCACCTGGGACAGGGGAGACCCAGTACTTC. Amino acid sequence: CASSPGTGETQYF. V and J are TRBV18 and TRBJ2-5; 9 nucleotides match TRBD1. CDR1 and CDR2 (germline): KGHSH, LQKENI. The CDR3 covers 13 residues. After removal of 3 bases from V and 5 bases from J, the junction contained 1 base not matched to a gene.

CDR3 in amino acids: CASSRTSGTYNEQFF. CDR3 sequence (DNA): TGTGCCAGTAGTAGGACTAGCGGGACATACAATGAGCAGTTCTTC. J is TRBJ2-1 and V is TRBV19, with 12 nucleotides matching TRBD2. V gave up 4 bases and J gave up 4 bases; unmatched junction bases: 2. Germline values: CDR1 LNHDA, CDR2 SQIVND (reference sequence). The CDR3 totals 15 residues.

The rearrangement links TRBV19 to TRBJ2-1; 9 positions agree with TRBD2. Unmatched junction bases numbered 15, after V lost 7 bases and J lost 8 bases. CDR1 LNHDA and CDR2 SQIVND come from the germline V gene (reference sequence). This CDR3 has 16 residues. CDR3 DNA: TGTGCCAGTATGGGTCTAGCGGGGATATTGTTCTATGAGCAGTTCTTC. Amino acids: CASMGLAGILFYEQFF.

This clone came up a few times. This rearrangement joins TRBV29-1 to TRBJ1-1; D unclear. CDR1 and CDR2 from the germline V gene are SQVTM and ANQGSEA. This CDR3 has 10 residues. Trimming removed 3 bases from V and 7 bases from J, with 6 bases in between. CDR3 sequence reads: CSVDRLEAFF. The DNA for the CDR3 is TGCAGCGTTGATCGACTTGAAGCTTTCTTT.

This chain joins TRBV11-1 and TRBJ2-2; D is possibly TRBD2 (5 bases). The germline CDR1 and CDR2 sequences are SGHAT and FQDESV (reference sequence). V was trimmed by 5 bases and J by 8 bases, leaving 9 bases between them. CDR3 length: 12 residues. CDR3 region: CASSPRGGELFF. CDR3 in DNA: TGTGCCAGCAGCCCGCGCGGGGGGGAGCTGTTTTTT.